Sequencing of this T cell receptor (beta chain) was carried out in a study of T-cell reconstitution after alpha-beta-depleted transplantation in children. The library targeted TCRbeta and was prepared with unique molecular identifiers. MiXCR, run by TCRdb on the PCR reads, gives a single entry per CDR3 protein. The table records about 640,000 distinct CDR3 sequences, 13% of them present only once. CDR3 length: 14 amino acids. Germline V lookup: CDR1 SGHKS, CDR2 YYEKEE (reference sequence). The junction had 4 bases not matched to a gene; V was cut back by 0 bases and J by 7 bases. The receptor was derived from a male patient aged 10 to 17 who had a stem cell transplant for acute myeloid leukemia, so the T cells may come from the graft donor. The gene calls are TRBV5-5 and TRBJ2-1, with 7 bases that match TRBD2. The specimen was PBMCs, mostly from graft donor cells, collected 360 days after TCRalphabeta/CD19-depleted stem cell transplant. The CDR3 bases are TGTGCCAGCAGCTTGGGGCCTAGCGGTAATGAGCAGTTCTTC. Translated: CASSLGPSGNEQFF. Full variable domain (rest looked up from reference TRBV5-5 and TRBJ2-1): DAGVTQSPTHLIKTRGQQVTLRCSPISGHKSVSWYQQVLGQGPQFIFQYYEKEERGRGNFPDRFSARQFPNYSSELNVNALLLGDSALYLCASSLGPSGNEQFFGPGTRLTVL.